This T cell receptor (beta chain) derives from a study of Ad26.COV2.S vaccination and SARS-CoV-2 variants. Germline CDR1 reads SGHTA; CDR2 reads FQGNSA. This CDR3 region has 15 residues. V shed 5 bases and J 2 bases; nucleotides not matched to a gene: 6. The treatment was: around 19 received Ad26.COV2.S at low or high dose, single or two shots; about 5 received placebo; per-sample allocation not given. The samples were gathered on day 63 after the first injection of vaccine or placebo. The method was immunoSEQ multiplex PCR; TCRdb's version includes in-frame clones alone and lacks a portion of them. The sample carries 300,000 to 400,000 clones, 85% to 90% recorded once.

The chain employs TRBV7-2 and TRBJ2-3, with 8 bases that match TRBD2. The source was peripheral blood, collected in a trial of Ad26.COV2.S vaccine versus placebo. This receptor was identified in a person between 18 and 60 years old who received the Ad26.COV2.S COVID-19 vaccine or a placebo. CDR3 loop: CASSPQTSVTDTQYF. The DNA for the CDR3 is TGTGCCAGCAGCCCCCAGACTAGCGTCACAGATACGCAGTATTTT.